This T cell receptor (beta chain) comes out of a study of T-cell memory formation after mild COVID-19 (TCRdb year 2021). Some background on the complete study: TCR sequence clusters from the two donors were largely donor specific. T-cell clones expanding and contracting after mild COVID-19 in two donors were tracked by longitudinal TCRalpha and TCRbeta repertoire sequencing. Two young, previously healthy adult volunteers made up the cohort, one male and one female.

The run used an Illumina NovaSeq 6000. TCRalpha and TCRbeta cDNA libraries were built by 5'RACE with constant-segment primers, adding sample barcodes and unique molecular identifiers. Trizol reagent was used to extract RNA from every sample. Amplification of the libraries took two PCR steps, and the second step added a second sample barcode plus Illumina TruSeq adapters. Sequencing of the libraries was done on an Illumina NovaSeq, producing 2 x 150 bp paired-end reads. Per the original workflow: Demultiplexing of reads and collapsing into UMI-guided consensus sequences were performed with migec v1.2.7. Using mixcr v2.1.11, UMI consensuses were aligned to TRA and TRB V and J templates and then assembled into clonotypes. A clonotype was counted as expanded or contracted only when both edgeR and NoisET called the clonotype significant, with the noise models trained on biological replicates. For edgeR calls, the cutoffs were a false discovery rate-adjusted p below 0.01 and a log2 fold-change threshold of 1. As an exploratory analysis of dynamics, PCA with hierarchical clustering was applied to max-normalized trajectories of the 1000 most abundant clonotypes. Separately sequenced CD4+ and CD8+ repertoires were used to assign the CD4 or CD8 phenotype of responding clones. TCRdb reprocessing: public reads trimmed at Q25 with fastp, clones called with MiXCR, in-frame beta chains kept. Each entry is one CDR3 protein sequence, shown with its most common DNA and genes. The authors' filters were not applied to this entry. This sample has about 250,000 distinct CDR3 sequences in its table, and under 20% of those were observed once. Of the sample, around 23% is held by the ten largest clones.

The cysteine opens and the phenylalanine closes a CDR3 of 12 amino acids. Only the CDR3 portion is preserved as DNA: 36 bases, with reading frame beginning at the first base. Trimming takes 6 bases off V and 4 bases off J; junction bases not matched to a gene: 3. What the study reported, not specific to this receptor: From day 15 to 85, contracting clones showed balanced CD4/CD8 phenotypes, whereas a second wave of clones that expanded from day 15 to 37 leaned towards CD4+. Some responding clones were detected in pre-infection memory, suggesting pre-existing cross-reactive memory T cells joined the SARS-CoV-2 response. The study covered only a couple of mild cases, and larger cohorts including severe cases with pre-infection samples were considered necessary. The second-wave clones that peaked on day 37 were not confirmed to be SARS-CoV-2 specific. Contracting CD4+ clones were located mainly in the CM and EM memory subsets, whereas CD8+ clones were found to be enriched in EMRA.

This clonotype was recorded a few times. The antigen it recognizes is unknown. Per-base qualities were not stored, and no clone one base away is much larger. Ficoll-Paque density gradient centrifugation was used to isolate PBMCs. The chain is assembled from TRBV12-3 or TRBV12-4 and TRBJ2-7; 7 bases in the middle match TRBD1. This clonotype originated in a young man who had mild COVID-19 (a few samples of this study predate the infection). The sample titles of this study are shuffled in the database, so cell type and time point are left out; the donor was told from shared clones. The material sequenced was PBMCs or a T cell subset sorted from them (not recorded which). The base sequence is TGTGCCAGCAGCCAGGGACAGTACGAGCAGTACTTC. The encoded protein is CASSQGQYEQYF.